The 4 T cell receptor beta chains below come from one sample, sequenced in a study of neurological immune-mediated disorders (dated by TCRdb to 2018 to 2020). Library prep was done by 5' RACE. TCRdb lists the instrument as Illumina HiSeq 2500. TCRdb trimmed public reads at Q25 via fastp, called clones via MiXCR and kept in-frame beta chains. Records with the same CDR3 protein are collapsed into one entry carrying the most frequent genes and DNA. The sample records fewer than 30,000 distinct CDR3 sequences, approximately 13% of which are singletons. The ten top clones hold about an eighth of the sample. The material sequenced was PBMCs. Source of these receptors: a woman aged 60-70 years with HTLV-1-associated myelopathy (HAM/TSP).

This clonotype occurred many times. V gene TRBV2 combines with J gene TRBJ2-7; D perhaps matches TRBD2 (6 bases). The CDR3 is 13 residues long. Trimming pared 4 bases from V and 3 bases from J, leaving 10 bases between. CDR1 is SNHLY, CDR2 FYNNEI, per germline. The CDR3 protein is CASSVVSGYEQYF. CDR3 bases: TGTGCCAGCAGTGTGGTTAGCGGCTACGAGCAGTACTTC.

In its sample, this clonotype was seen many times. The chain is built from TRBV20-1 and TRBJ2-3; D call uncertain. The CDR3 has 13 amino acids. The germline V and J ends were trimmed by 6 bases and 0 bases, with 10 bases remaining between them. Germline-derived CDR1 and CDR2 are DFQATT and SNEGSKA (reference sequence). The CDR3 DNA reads TGCAGTGCCAGACACCTCAGCACAGATACGCAGTATTTT. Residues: CSARHLSTDTQYF.

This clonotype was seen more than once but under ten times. The CDR3 coding sequence is TGCGCCAGCAACGGACAGGGCCTAAACTATGGCTACACCTTC. It specifies CASNGQGLNYGYTF. V usage is TRBV5-1 and J usage is TRBJ1-2, with TRBD1 matching over 8 bases. The CDR3 contains 14 residues. CDR1 and CDR2 (germline): SGHRS, YFSETQ. The V and J ends lost 6 bases and 2 bases, in that order; junction bases with no gene match: 6. Full variable domain (rest looked up from reference TRBV5-1 and TRBJ1-2): KAGVTQTPRYLIKTRGQQVTLSCSPISGHRSVSWYQQTPGQGLQFLFEYFSETQRNKGNFPGRFSGRQFSNSRSEMNVSTLELGDSALYLCASNGQGLNYGYTFGSGTRLTVV.

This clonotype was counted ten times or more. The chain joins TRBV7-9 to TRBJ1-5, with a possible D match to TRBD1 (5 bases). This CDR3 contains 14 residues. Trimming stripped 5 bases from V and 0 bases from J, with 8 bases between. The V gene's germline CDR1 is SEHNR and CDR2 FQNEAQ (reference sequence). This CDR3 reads CASSRDSSNQPQHF. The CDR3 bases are TGTGCCAGCAGCCGAGACAGTAGCAATCAGCCCCAGCATTTT. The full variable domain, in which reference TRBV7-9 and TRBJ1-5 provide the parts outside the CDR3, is DTGVSQNPRHKITKRGQNVTFRCDPISEHNRLYWYRQTLGQGPEFLTYFQNEAQLEKSRLLSDRFSAERPKGSFSTLEIQRTEQGDSAMYLCASSRDSSNQPQHFGDGTRLSIL.